The T cell receptor (beta chain) described here comes from a study of glioma-infiltrating T cells. Broader study findings: Only very few CDR3 sequences appeared in both tissue and blood. Non-neoplastic patients had below-expected tissue-blood divergence, while all gliomas exceeded expectation.

Using RNA template, CDR3s of TCR alpha and beta were amplified with iRepertoire arm-PCR. Input was roughly 85-400 ng of tissue mRNA or PBMC total RNA. TCRdb independently ran MiXCR on the multiplex PCR reads; one entry per CDR3 protein. The table includes approximately 17,000 distinct CDR3 sequences, more than 45% detected once. In germline, CDR1 is MGHRA, CDR2 YSYEKL. The CDR3 runs 15 residues. V dropped 1 base and J dropped 1 base, with 10 bases sitting between them. A note on this clonotype: Its antigen is not identified.

The receptor was derived from a human donor with low-grade glioma or glioblastoma, undergoing nonglioma brain surgery, or in good health (not recorded which). The rearrangement joins TRBV4-1 to TRBJ2-5, with D unclear. The sequenced sample consisted of glioma tissue, nonneoplastic brain tissue, or PBMCs (not recorded which). The DNA for the CDR3 is TGCGCCAGCAGCCAAGCAAGTCAGCTCCAAGAGACCCAGTACTTC. Translated: CASSQASQLQETQYF.